Listed here is a single TCR beta chain. Its antigen remains unknown. Aged roughly 6 to 95, donors were systemically healthy Caucasians from Russia. This entry is derived from a study of blood T cells in healthy people across ages. Whole-study results and caveats: The long-lived group displayed more naive CD4+ cells, plus higher diversity, than the aged donors did.

The use of a sample-barcoded 5' primer and a J-beta primer mix characterized a second PCR of roughly 6 to 11 cycles. TCRdb used MiXCR to reprocess the 5' RACE reads, holding one entry per CDR3 protein. This table holds 1,800,000 or so distinct CDR3 sequences, around 40% found once. The clonotype comes from a human donor in good health. The sequencing sample was made of blood.

This CDR3 is CASSLVSSGTLHF. As DNA, the CDR3 is TGTGCCAGCAGCTTAGTCTCGTCTGGGACCCTCCACTTT. The rearrangement links TRBV11-2 to TRBJ1-6; no reliable D call. Trimming left V 1 base short and J 14 bases short, with 12 bases between. The germline V gene encodes CDR1 SGHAT and CDR2 FQNNGV. The CDR3 is 13 amino acids. Using reference TRBV11-2 and TRBJ1-6 for the parts outside the CDR3, the full variable domain is EAGVAQSPRYKIIEKRQSVAFWCNPISGHATLYWYQQILGQGPKLLIQFQNNGVVDDSQLPKDRFSAERLKGVDSTLKIQPAKLEDSAVYLCASSLVSSGTLHFGNGTRLTVT.